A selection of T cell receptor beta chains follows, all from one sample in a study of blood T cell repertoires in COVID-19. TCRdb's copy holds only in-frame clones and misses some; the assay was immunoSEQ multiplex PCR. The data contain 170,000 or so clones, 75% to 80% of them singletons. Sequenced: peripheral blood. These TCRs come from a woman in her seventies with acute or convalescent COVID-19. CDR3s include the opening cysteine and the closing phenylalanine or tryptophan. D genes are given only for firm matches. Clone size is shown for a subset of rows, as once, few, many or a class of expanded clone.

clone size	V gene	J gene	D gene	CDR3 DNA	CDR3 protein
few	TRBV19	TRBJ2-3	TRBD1	TGTGCCAGCGCGACAGGGGCGCAGGATACGCAGTATTTT	CASATGAQDTQYF
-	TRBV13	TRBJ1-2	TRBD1	TGTGCCAGCAGCTCCTTCGGACAGGGTAACTATGGCTACACCTTC	CASSSFGQGNYGYTF
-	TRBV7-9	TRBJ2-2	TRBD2	TGTGCCAGCAGCCGGACTAGCGGAGGGTACGGGGAGCTGTTTTTT	CASSRTSGGYGELFF
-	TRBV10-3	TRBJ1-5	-	TGTGCCATCCGGGGAGATAGCAATCAGCCCCAGCATTTT	CAIRGDSNQPQHF
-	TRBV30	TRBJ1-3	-	TGTGCCTGGAGTCTTCGCGGCTCTGGAAACACCATATATTTT	CAWSLRGSGNTIYF
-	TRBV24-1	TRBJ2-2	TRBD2	TGTGCCACCAGTGATTTCTCGGCACTAGCGGGAGGGTACGCCGGGGAGCTGTTTTTT	CATSDFSALAGGYAGELFF
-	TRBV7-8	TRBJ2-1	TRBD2	TGTGCCAGCTTTCAGGGACTAGCGGGAGGGTACCGCGGTGAGCAGTTCTTC	CASFQGLAGGYRGEQFF
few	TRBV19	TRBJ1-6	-	TGTGCCAGCGCCTCGCAGGGGTTAAGTTCACCCCTCCACTTT	CASASQGLSSPLHF
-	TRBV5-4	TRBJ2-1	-	TGTGCCAGCAGCCCTCAGGCTTACAATGAGCAGTTCTTC	CASSPQAYNEQFF
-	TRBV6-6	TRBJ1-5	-	TGTGCCAGCAGTCTAGGAGTTGAACAAATTAGCAATCAGCCCCAGCATTTT	CASSLGVEQISNQPQHF
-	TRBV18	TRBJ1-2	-	TGTGCCAGCTCACCCTCTTTACCAGGGATAGAAAACTATGGCTACACCTTC	CASSPSLPGIENYGYTF
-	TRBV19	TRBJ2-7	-	TGTGCCAGTAGTAAAGGACAGAACTACGAGCAGTACTTC	CASSKGQNYEQYF
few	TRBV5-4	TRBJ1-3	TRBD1	TGTGCCAGCAGCTTAGGACAGGGGGTGAGCGGAAACACCATATATTTT	CASSLGQGVSGNTIYF
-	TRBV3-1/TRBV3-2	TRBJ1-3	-	TGTGCCAGCAGCCAAGAAAGGACAGATTACAGATCTGGAAACACCATATATTTT	CASSQERTDYRSGNTIYF
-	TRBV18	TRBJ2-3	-	TGTGCCAGCTCACCATCTGTACTCTCCAACACAGATACGCAGTATTTT	CASSPSVLSNTDTQYF
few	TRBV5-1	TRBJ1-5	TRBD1	TGCGCCAGCAGCTCAGGGGGGCAGGGGCAGCCCCAGCATTTT	CASSSGGQGQPQHF
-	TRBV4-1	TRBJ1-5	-	TGCGCCAGCAGCGCCCATAGGGGGAGGGGTATCAATCAGCCCCAGCATTTT	CASSAHRGRGINQPQHF
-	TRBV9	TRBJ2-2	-	TGTGCCAGCAGCGTAAATCCCGCGCAGGGCACCGGGGAGCTGTTTTTT	CASSVNPAQGTGELFF
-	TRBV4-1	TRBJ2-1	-	TGCGCCAGCAGCCAAGATTGGAGGGTCGCCTACAATGAGCAGTTCTTC	CASSQDWRVAYNEQFF
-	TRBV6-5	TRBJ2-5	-	TGTGCCAGCAGTCCCGGTCCGAGACAAGAGACCCAGTACTTC	CASSPGPRQETQYF
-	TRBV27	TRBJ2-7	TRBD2	TGTGCCAGCAGTTTAAGGGAGGGACTAACCTACGAGCAGTACTTC	CASSLREGLTYEQYF
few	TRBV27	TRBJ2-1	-	TGTGCCAGCAGTTTGGAGGGCGCGTCCTACAATGAGCAGTTCTTC	CASSLEGASYNEQFF
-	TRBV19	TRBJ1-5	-	TGTGCCAGTAGTAGACAACAGGGAGCTACGGGTCAGCCCCAGCATTTT	CASSRQQGATGQPQHF
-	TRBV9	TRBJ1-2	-	TGTGCCAGCAGCGTAGTGGTAGGGGGGGGCGGAATCGCCGGATATGGCTACACCTTC	CASSVVVGGGGIAGYGYTF
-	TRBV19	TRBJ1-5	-	TGTGCCAGTAGTATTTTAAGGGCAGGGGACCAGCCCCAGCATTTT	CASSILRAGDQPQHF
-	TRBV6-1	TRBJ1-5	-	TGTGCCAGCAGTGAAGCCGCGGGTAGGCAGCCCCAGCATTTT	CASSEAAGRQPQHF
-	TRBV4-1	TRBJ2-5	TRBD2	TGCGCCAGCAGCCTCGGGACTAGCGGGAGCGGATGGGGAGAGACCCAGTACTTC	CASSLGTSGSGWGETQYF
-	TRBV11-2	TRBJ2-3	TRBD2	TGTGCCAGCAGCTCGGGACTAGCGGGAGGGCCTTCCACAGATACGCAGTATTTT	CASSSGLAGGPSTDTQYF
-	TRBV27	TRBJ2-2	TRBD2	TGTGCCAGCAGGGGGGTATTCCGAGGACTAGCGGGAGCCACCGGGGAGCTGTTTTTT	CASRGVFRGLAGATGELFF
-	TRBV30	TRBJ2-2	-	TGTGCCTGGAGTGTACAGCCAGGGATCGTCGGGGAGCTGTTTTTT	CAWSVQPGIVGELFF
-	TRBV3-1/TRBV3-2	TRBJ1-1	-	TGTGCCAGCAGCCCTGGACAGACCAACACTGAAGCTTTCTTT	CASSPGQTNTEAFF
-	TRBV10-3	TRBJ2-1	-	TGTGCCATCAGTGGGCGGGACGGCAATGAGCAGTTCTTC	CAISGRDGNEQFF
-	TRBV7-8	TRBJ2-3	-	TGTGCCAGCAGCACAGCCTCTATAGCGCGTACGCAGTATTTT	CASSTASIARTQYF
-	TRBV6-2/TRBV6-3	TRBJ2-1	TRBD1	TGTGCCAGCAGTTATCCTACAGGGGGCTCCTACAATGAGCAGTTCTTC	CASSYPTGGSYNEQFF
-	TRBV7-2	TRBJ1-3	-	TGTGCCAGCAGCTTAGCCTTCGAGGGAAACACCATATATTTT	CASSLAFEGNTIYF
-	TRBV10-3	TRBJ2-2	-	TGTGCCATCAGTGGACTCGCATCAAGCGCCGGGGAGCTGTTTTTT	CAISGLASSAGELFF
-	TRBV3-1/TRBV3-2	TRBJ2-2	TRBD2	TGTGCCAGCAGCCAAGAACTAGCGGGAAATACCGGGGAGCTGTTTTTT	CASSQELAGNTGELFF
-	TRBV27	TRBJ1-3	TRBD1	TGTGCCAGCAGTCTACAGGGGCGGTTTGGAAACACCATATATTTT	CASSLQGRFGNTIYF
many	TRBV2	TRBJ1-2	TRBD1	TGTGCCAGCAGAGGCCGGGACAGGGTCTATGGCTACACCTTC	CASRGRDRVYGYTF
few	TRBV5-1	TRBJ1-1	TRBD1	TGCGCCAGCAGTTCCGGGACAGGGTTAATCAACACTGAAGCTTTCTTT	CASSSGTGLINTEAFF
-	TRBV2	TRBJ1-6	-	TGTGCCAGCAGTTCAGACCAGGGTTTTCGGAATTCACCCCTCCACTTT	CASSSDQGFRNSPLHF
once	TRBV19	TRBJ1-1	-	TGTGCCAGTAGTATGTTTCGGCAGGTGAACACTGAAGCTTTCTTT	CASSMFRQVNTEAFF
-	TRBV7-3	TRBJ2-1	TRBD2	TGTGCCAGCAGCCCCGGCGGGACTAGTAAGTTCTTC	CASSPGGTSKFF
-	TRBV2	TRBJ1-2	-	TGTGCCAGCAGGTTAGACCTGGACAGACTCTATGGCTACACCTTC	CASRLDLDRLYGYTF
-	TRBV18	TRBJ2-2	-	TGTGCCAGCTCACCACGGTCGGGACTTAACACCGGGGAGCTGTTTTTT	CASSPRSGLNTGELFF
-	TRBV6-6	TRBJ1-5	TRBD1	TGTGCCAGCAGTTACTCGGACAGGGGTCAGCCCCAGCATTTT	CASSYSDRGQPQHF
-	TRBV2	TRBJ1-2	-	TGTGCCAGCCGACTGACAGAACCCAACTATGGCTACACCTTC	CASRLTEPNYGYTF
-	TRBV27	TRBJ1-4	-	TGTGCCAGCAGCCCCATCGTGGGGGGATATGAAAAACTGTTTTTT	CASSPIVGGYEKLFF
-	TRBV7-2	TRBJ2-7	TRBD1	TGTGCCAGCAGCTGGGACAGCCGTAGCTCCTACGAGCAGTACTTC	CASSWDSRSSYEQYF
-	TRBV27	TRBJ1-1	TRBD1	TGTGCCAGCAGTTTCCGGGACAGGGGTTTTCGTGTTTTCTTT	CASSFRDRGFRVFF
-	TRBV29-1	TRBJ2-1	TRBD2	TGCAGCGTTGACGGGCGGGAGTCGAATGATGAGCAGTTCTTC	CSVDGRESNDEQFF
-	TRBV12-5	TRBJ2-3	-	TGTGCTAGTGGTTTGGGTGGAGGGGGCACAGATACGCAGTATTTT	CASGLGGGGTDTQYF
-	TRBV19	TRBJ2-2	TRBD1	TGTGCCAGTAGGGACAGGGAAGGAACCCCGAACACCGGGGAGCTGTTTTTT	CASRDREGTPNTGELFF